The clone carrying this TCR beta chain has a handful of counts. Its matching antigen is unknown. These data come from a study of T cells in Graves' hyperthyroidism and ophthalmopathy. Study-wide context: Peripheral blood was secured at the point of initial diagnosis, before any treatment.

Whole-study results and caveats: Ophthalmopathy was model-predicted a median about six months pre-onset.

There were TCR beta CDR3 regions amplified from RNA transcripts. The TCR CDR3 was amplified in a first-round RT-PCR using the HTBI primer set. MiXCR, run by TCRdb on the multiplex PCR reads, gives a single entry per CDR3 protein. The sample carries around 560,000 distinct CDR3 sequences, 16% recorded once. Researchers defined stable Graves' hyperthyroidism as no ophthalmopathy progression within 18 months. The hyperthyroidism was newly diagnosed and had lasted under 2 months; the patients were aged 18 to 65. The CDR3 loop spans 14 amino acids. Trimming stripped 7 bases from V and 0 bases from J, with 9 bases between.

The chain recombines TRBV12-3 or TRBV12-4 with TRBJ2-2; no reliable D call. The sample was blood. This TCR derives from a young woman with Graves' hyperthyroidism. The CDR3 region has the DNA TGTGCCAGCATAGTGGGAACGAACACCGGGGAGCTGTTTTTT. Residues: CASIVGTNTGELFF.